This T cell receptor (beta chain) is drawn from a study of vaccination and CD4 T cells after COVID-19 (dated by TCRdb to 2021 to 2024). Background on the whole study: Convalescent patients had a positive SARS-CoV-2 result on nasal swab PCR, and of these patients, fewer than ten had mild disease and one had severe disease. The convalescent cohort included six males and four females, with two Hispanic individuals, seven Caucasians, two Asians and one multiracial person. Participants got two doses of the Pfizer-BioNTech BNT162b2 vaccine (n=8) or two doses of the Moderna mRNA-1273 vaccine (n=2). Post-COVID blood samples from convalescent patients were collected a median of roughly 100 days after diagnosis, with a range of 35 to 161 days. The time from the second vaccine dose to post-vaccine blood sampling had a median of around 72 days and ranged from roughly 12 to 250 days. Overlapping spike peptide pools from SARS-CoV-2 and from the common cold coronaviruses HCoV-NL63, HCoV-OC43 and HCoV-229E were used as culture stimuli. Control cultures used a CEFX viral epitope pool as positive control, an HIV-1 Nef peptide pool as negative control, or no peptide. The spike-specific CD4+ TCR repertoire was compared before and after mRNA vaccination in approximately ten COVID-19 convalescent patients and several infection-naive healthy vaccine recipients. Overall study outcomes, separate from this receptor: Relatively few convalescent patients were included in the study, and early timepoints after natural infection were not analyzed. Nearly all vaccine-specific clones in convalescent patients (304 of 307) were mono-reactive for SARS-CoV-2 spike rather than cross-reactive with common cold coronaviruses. In convalescent patients, a median roughly 88% of post-vaccine SARS-CoV-2-reactive clones were detected only after vaccination, suggesting vaccine-specific priming. The median number of SARS-CoV-2-reactive clonotypes rose from around 20 after infection to about 40 after vaccination, but the change was not significant.

The sample's treatment or condition label is to be understood as: approximately 11-day PBMC culture with coronavirus spike peptide pools or control peptides (ViraFEST assay). The ViraFEST assay, used in the study, expanded antigen-specific T cells with peptide pools and then identified the expanded clonotypes through TCR sequencing. The convalescent patients' positive SARS-CoV-2 PCR tests fell between March and December 2020, which was before the Alpha, Beta and Delta variants emerged in the United States. Each well held about 2 million PBMCs cultured in IMDM containing approximately 5% human AB serum and around 9.2 IU/ml IL-2, with roughly 9.2 ug/ml peptide pools added. On days 3 and 7, half of the culture medium was replaced with fresh IL-2-containing medium. Once the cells had been in culture for 9 to 10 days, the EasySep CD4+ T cell isolation kit was used to isolate CD4+ T cells by negative selection. PBMCs were separated from whole blood using Ficoll-Paque Plus gradient centrifugation and then either used fresh or cryopreserved at -140C. Each culture condition was generally run in triplicate wells.

The junction carries 13 bases between V and J, which are trimmed by 0 bases and 8 bases respectively. CDR1 ENHRY and CDR2 SYGVKD were looked up in the germline V gene. The CDR3 goes from the cysteine to the phenylalanine over 14 residues. The DNA shown is the 42-base CDR3, in frame from base 1. Libraries came from PCR. DNA from cultured CD4+ T cells was subjected to TCR sequencing with the Oncomine TCR Beta short-read assay at the Johns Hopkins FTIC core. The QIAamp micro DNA kit was used to extract genomic DNA from the cultured CD4+ T cells. Oncomine TCR Beta libraries made from cultured CD4+ T cells were pooled using unique dual indexes and sequenced on an Illumina iSeq 100. Concerning the study's data processing: Non-productive sequences were removed, and CDR3s not starting with C, not ending with F or W, or shorter than 7 amino acids were discarded. Antigen-specific clonotypes were identified using the MANAFEST web application through comparison of peptide-stimulated wells with reference and other culture wells. An FDR below 0.05, an odds ratio above 5, and a productive frequency above 0.1% in at least two of three replicate wells were required for clones to be considered positive. Cross-reactive clonotypes were defined as significantly expanded in both SARS-CoV-2 spike wells and at least one common cold coronavirus spike condition. Using R version 3.6.1, CDR3 homology was evaluated through Levenshtein distances (stringdist) along with unrooted phylogenetic trees (ape). The raw public reads went through TCRdb reprocessing: fastp at Q25, MiXCR clone calling, in-frame beta chains kept. Every distinct CDR3 protein forms one entry, paired with its most common genes and DNA. TCRdb's processing, not the authors', yielded these V and J calls. The sample contains 3,900 or so distinct CDR3 sequences, about 40% of them found a single time. The ten largest make up roughly a quarter of the sample.

By share, this clonotype ranks as large (0.1 to 1%). What antigen it recognizes has not been identified. Base-call qualities are not available, and no considerably larger clone is one nucleotide away. This TCR derives from a human donor who had recovered from COVID-19. The V gene is TRBV10-3 and the J gene is TRBJ1-2; the D gene is perhaps TRBD1, from 5 matching bases. The sequenced material came from CD4+ T cells from blood, cultured in vitro. The CDR3 reads as follows: CAISESGGDNGYTF. In nucleotides, the sequence is TGTGCCATCAGTGAGTCGGGGGGGGATAACGGCTACACCTTC.